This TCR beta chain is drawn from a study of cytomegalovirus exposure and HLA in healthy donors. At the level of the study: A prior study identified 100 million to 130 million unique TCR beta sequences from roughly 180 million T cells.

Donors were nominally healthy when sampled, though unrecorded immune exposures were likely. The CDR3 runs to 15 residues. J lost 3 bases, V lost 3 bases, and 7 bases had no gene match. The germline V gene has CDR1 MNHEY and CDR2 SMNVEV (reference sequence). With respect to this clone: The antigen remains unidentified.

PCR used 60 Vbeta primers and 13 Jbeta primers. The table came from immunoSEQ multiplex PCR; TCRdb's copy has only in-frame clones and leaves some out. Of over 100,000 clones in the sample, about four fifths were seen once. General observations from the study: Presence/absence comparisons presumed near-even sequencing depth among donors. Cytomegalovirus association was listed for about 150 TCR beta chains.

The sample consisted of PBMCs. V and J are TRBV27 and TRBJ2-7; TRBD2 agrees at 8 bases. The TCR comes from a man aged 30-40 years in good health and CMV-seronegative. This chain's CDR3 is CASSLLGGGYYEQYF. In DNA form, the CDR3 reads TGTGCCAGCAGTTTGTTGGGCGGGGGGTACTACGAGCAGTACTTC.